Sequencing of this T cell receptor (beta chain) was carried out in a study of blood T cell repertoires in COVID-19 (dated by TCRdb to about 2020). About the full investigation: Samples covering the acute and convalescent phases of COVID-19 were provided by collaborators in the United States, Italy and Spain. The prospective study material was composed of cDNA or gDNA derived from T cells, B-cell-depleted T cells, or PBMCs. Subjects who had been exposed to COVID-19, were actively infected with it, or had recovered from it provided the deeply sampled blood TCRbeta repertoires that made up the dataset. The repertoires were released in a freely available public database meant as a resource for research on the immune response to SARS-CoV-2. The samples were drawn from two sources: the first 160 participants of the ongoing ImmuneRACE study, and 950 to 1,500 subjects contributed by 6 global collaborators. Sample metadata almost always included a de-identified subject ID, COVID-19 status, age in years and sex. Where HLA class I and class II types were available, the types were taken from metadata supplied by the sample provider, not from assay-based typing. Findings and caveats that apply to the study as a whole: The quantity of clinical and demographic metadata differed by source and by participant and was supplied without curation.

V is trimmed back by 3 bases and J by 1 base, and the junction contains 2 bases that no gene match accounts for. The CDR3 goes from the cysteine to the phenylalanine over 15 residues. Left in the record is the CDR3 DNA by itself, 45 bases read in frame from the first base. Per the germline V gene (reference sequence), LGHDT is the CDR1 and YNNKEL is the CDR2. Each collaborating institution followed its own protocols to collect whole blood in K2EDTA tubes. For TCRbeta analysis, collaborator samples were shipped as frozen whole blood, as isolated PBMCs, or as DNA extracted from either sample type. TCRbeta CDR3 regions were amplified from genomic DNA using the immunoSEQ Assay, a bias-controlled multiplex PCR. Concerning the study's data processing: Within the assay, amplification of reference gene primers was used to estimate how many nucleated cells each sample contained. To quantify the absolute abundance of each unique TCRbeta CDR3 rearrangement, sequence reads were collapsed and filtered. Productive Simpson clonality was computed per sample as the square root of Simpson's diversity index over productive rearrangements. Drawn from immuneACCESS, this table holds only the in-frame rearrangements with V and J called that TCRdb kept. Clones are partly lost; checked studies trace under half to an unresolved V gene and leave the rest unexplained. V and J calls and clone size are given by that table; D and trimming were obtained from the DNA. This sample holds tens of thousands of clones; around 86% were observed only once. 1.2% of the sample rests with the top ten.

As concerns this clone: Its binding antigen is unknown. No per-base quality is available; no much larger clone lies one base away.

The clonotype was recovered from a man aged 35 to 55 with acute or convalescent COVID-19. The sequenced sample was peripheral blood. The chain links TRBV3-1 (or the pseudogene TRBV3-2) with TRBJ2-2; the junction holds 7 bases that match TRBD2. The CDR3 protein sequence reads: CASSHWGGNTGELFF. The DNA is TGTGCCAGCAGCCACTGGGGGGGGAACACCGGGGAGCTGTTTTTT.